This T cell receptor beta chain was recorded in a study of blood T cell repertoires in COVID-19 (dated by TCRdb to 2019 to 2021). Looking at the study overall: Samples covering the acute and convalescent phases of COVID-19 were provided by collaborators in the United States, Italy and Spain. The material from the prospective study consisted of cDNA or gDNA derived from T cells, B-cell-depleted T cells, or PBMCs. Deeply sampled blood TCRbeta repertoires from subjects exposed to, actively infected with, or recovered from COVID-19 were included in the dataset. The repertoires were released in a freely available public database meant as a resource for research on the immune response to SARS-CoV-2. The samples were drawn from the first 160 participants of the ongoing ImmuneRACE study and from 1,254 subjects provided by 6 global collaborators. Nearly every sample came with metadata listing a de-identified subject ID, COVID-19 status, age in years and sex. HLA class I and class II types, where available, came from metadata supplied by the sample provider rather than from assay-based typing.

The immunoSEQ Assay, a bias-controlled multiplex PCR, was used to amplify TCRbeta CDR3 regions from genomic DNA. The paper's data handling went like this. Nucleated cell counts per sample were estimated from amplification of reference gene primers within the assay. To quantify the absolute abundance of each unique TCRbeta CDR3 rearrangement, sequence reads were collapsed and filtered. For each sample, productive Simpson clonality was calculated as the square root of Simpson's diversity index over productive rearrangements. The immuneACCESS repertoire file appears here via TCRdb, limited to in-frame rearrangements. These files lack a portion of the clones; in checked studies, under half of the deficit traces to unresolved V genes, and the cause of the others is not known. V, J and clone size were drawn from that table, and D and trimming were deduced from the DNA. For this sample the table gives roughly 50,000 clones, of which over 75% were detected only once. Clones ranked in the top ten supply around a third of the sample.

Study-wide findings and limitations: Clinical and demographic metadata were provided uncurated, with the amount varying by source and participant.

At one collaborating source in Seattle, patients were enrolled during active infection and were followed longitudinally through the course of disease. Whole blood was collected in K2EDTA tubes by collaborating institutions according to the institutions' own protocols. For TCRbeta analysis, collaborators shipped samples as frozen whole blood, isolated PBMCs, or DNA extracted from either of those sample types. Regarding this clone: The clone's antigen remains unknown. The input lacks base qualities; no much larger clone sits a single base away.

Relative to germline, V is 3 bases shorter and J is 4 bases shorter, with 12 bases between their ends. The CDR3 spans 14 residues, from the cysteine through the phenylalanine. Solely the CDR3 DNA is kept, with 42 bases framed from the first base. The germline V gene sets CDR1 to SGDLS and CDR2 to YYNGEE. The material sequenced was peripheral blood. The rearranged segments are TRBV9 and TRBJ2-3; TRBD2 is possibly the D segment (5 matching bases). The source is a woman older than 75 with COVID-19, enrolled during active disease. The bases read TGTGCCAGCAGCGCCACGTCGGGGTCAGATACGCAGTATTTT. The translation is CASSATSGSDTQYF. The full variable domain, completed from the reference TRBV9 and TRBJ2-3 proteins outside the CDR3, reads DSGVTQTPKHLITATGQRVTLRCSPRSGDLSVYWYQQSLDQGLQFLIQYYNGEERAKGNILERFSAQQFPDLHSELNLSSLELGDSALYFCASSATSGSDTQYFGPGTRLTVL.